Listed below are T cell receptor beta chains from one sample, sequenced in a study of early T cells in non-severe SARS-CoV-2 infection. TCRdb redid the calling of the 5' RACE reads with MiXCR, one entry per CDR3 protein. The data show tens of thousands of distinct CDR3 sequences, about 11% seen once. The material was whole blood, obtained at baseline. These receptors all stem from an adult who was a healthcare worker with PCR-confirmed SARS-CoV-2 infection or an uninfected control (not recorded which). The CDR3 runs from the conserved cysteine through the conserved F or W. Each record gives: clone size, D gene, J gene, V gene, CDR3 DNA, CDR3 protein. A D gene is named only where the DNA matches it firmly. Clone size is shown for a subset of rows, as once, few, many or a class of expanded clone.

abundance: few; d_gene: TRBD1; j_gene: TRBJ2-5; v_gene: TRBV5-4; CDR3nt: TGTGCCAGCAGCCGTACAGGGGACCCCCAAGAGACCCAGTACTTC; CDR3aa: CASSRTGDPQETQYF
abundance: -; d_gene: TRBD1; j_gene: TRBJ1-1; v_gene: TRBV18; CDR3nt: TGTGCCAGCTCACCAGTGTGGGACAGGAACACTGAAGCTTTCTTT; CDR3aa: CASSPVWDRNTEAFF
abundance: -; d_gene: -; j_gene: TRBJ2-3; v_gene: TRBV30; CDR3nt: TGTGCCTGGAGTCGTGATACGCAGTATTTT; CDR3aa: CAWSRDTQYF
abundance: few; d_gene: -; j_gene: TRBJ2-7; v_gene: TRBV6-6; CDR3nt: TGTGCCAGCAGTTACTCAGGGATCTTTGGCGAGCAGTACTTC; CDR3aa: CASSYSGIFGEQYF
abundance: -; d_gene: -; j_gene: TRBJ2-1; v_gene: TRBV29-1; CDR3nt: TGCAGCGTTGAACGGAGCCCGGGACTCGACGGAAAGAGGTTCTTC; CDR3aa: CSVERSPGLDGKRFF
abundance: -; d_gene: -; j_gene: TRBJ2-7; v_gene: TRBV5-4; CDR3nt: TGTGCCAGCAGCTTACGGGGTAAATCCTACGAGCAGTACTTC; CDR3aa: CASSLRGKSYEQYF
abundance: many; d_gene: -; j_gene: TRBJ2-5; v_gene: TRBV9; CDR3nt: TGTGCCAGCAGTTCGGGCGGGGAGACCCAGTACTTC; CDR3aa: CASSSGGETQYF
abundance: -; d_gene: -; j_gene: TRBJ1-1; v_gene: TRBV11-1; CDR3nt: TGTGCCAGCAGCACTAGATGGGACCAGGCTAGGCCTGAAGCTTTCTTT; CDR3aa: CASSTRWDQARPEAFF
abundance: few; d_gene: TRBD1; j_gene: TRBJ1-4; v_gene: TRBV30; CDR3nt: TGTGCCTGGAAGACAGGGGGCACTAATGAAAAACTGTTTTTT; CDR3aa: CAWKTGGTNEKLFF
abundance: few; d_gene: -; j_gene: TRBJ1-4; v_gene: TRBV18; CDR3nt: TGTGCCAGCTCACAGCAGAGGGACCCAAGAACAGGAAAACTGTTTTTT; CDR3aa: CASSQQRDPRTGKLFF
abundance: -; d_gene: -; j_gene: TRBJ2-4; v_gene: TRBV11-2; CDR3nt: TGTGCCAGCAGAACCCAGGGGGGCATTCAGTACTTC; CDR3aa: CASRTQGGIQYF
abundance: -; d_gene: TRBD1; j_gene: TRBJ2-5; v_gene: TRBV5-6; CDR3nt: TGTGCCAGCAGTCAATTTAAACCGGGACAGGACAAAGAGACCCAGTACTTC; CDR3aa: CASSQFKPGQDKETQYF
abundance: -; d_gene: -; j_gene: TRBJ1-6; v_gene: TRBV20-1; CDR3nt: TGCAGTGCTAGATATCAGGTCGGGTATAATTCACCCCTCCACTTT; CDR3aa: CSARYQVGYNSPLHF
abundance: -; d_gene: -; j_gene: TRBJ2-7; v_gene: TRBV5-1; CDR3nt: TGCGCCAGCAGCCTCCTGGAGGCCTCCTACGAGCAGTACTTC; CDR3aa: CASSLLEASYEQYF
abundance: few; d_gene: -; j_gene: TRBJ2-7; v_gene: TRBV6-2/TRBV6-3; CDR3nt: TGTGCCAGCAGGAGGCCTAGGACCGGCTGGGACTACGAGCAGTACTTC; CDR3aa: CASRRPRTGWDYEQYF
abundance: many; d_gene: TRBD2; j_gene: TRBJ2-1; v_gene: TRBV6-6; CDR3nt: TGTGCCAGCAGTAGGAGCGGGGGGGTTTCATTAACCCTTAAAAGCTCCTACAATGAGCAGTTCTTC; CDR3aa: CASSRSGGVSLTLKSSYNEQFF
abundance: many; d_gene: -; j_gene: TRBJ2-2; v_gene: TRBV5-4; CDR3nt: TGTGCCAGCAGCTTGGGCGGCACGAACACCGGGGAGCTGTTTTTT; CDR3aa: CASSLGGTNTGELFF
abundance: many; d_gene: TRBD1; j_gene: TRBJ1-5; v_gene: TRBV2; CDR3nt: TGTGCCAGCAGGGGACAGGGGGCTAATCAGCCCCAGCATTTT; CDR3aa: CASRGQGANQPQHF
abundance: many; d_gene: TRBD1; j_gene: TRBJ2-3; v_gene: TRBV9; CDR3nt: TGTGCCAGCAGCGCCGAGATACAGGGGGACACAGATACGCAGTATTTT; CDR3aa: CASSAEIQGDTDTQYF
abundance: many; d_gene: TRBD1; j_gene: TRBJ1-5; v_gene: TRBV18; CDR3nt: TGTGCCAGCTCACCTAAGACAGGGTTCGTGGATCCCCAGCATTTT; CDR3aa: CASSPKTGFVDPQHF
abundance: -; d_gene: TRBD2; j_gene: TRBJ2-2; v_gene: TRBV7-2; CDR3nt: TGTGCCAGCAGCTTCCGACTAGCGGGGGGCGACGGGGAGCTGTTTTTT; CDR3aa: CASSFRLAGGDGELFF
abundance: -; d_gene: -; j_gene: TRBJ1-1; v_gene: TRBV10-3; CDR3nt: TGTGCCATCTGGGGGCTTTCTATGACTGAAGCTTTCTTT; CDR3aa: CAIWGLSMTEAFF
abundance: many; d_gene: -; j_gene: TRBJ1-2; v_gene: TRBV15; CDR3nt: TGTGCCACCAGCTCCATCTATGGCTACACCTTC; CDR3aa: CATSSIYGYTF
abundance: many; d_gene: TRBD1; j_gene: TRBJ2-1; v_gene: TRBV20-1; CDR3nt: TGCAGTGTAGGACAGGGAGACAATGAGCAGTTCTTC; CDR3aa: CSVGQGDNEQFF
abundance: -; d_gene: -; j_gene: TRBJ2-6; v_gene: TRBV27; CDR3nt: TGTGCCAGCAGTTCCCGCCTCTCTGGGGCCAACGTCCTGACTTTC; CDR3aa: CASSSRLSGANVLTF
abundance: few; d_gene: TRBD1; j_gene: TRBJ2-3; v_gene: TRBV3-1; CDR3nt: TGTGCCAGCAGCCTTGGGACCCGACAGGGTAGTGGAGATACGCAGTATTTT; CDR3aa: CASSLGTRQGSGDTQYF
abundance: few; d_gene: -; j_gene: TRBJ2-1; v_gene: TRBV24-1; CDR3nt: TGTGCCACCAGTGACAATAGCCATGAGCAGTTCTTC; CDR3aa: CATSDNSHEQFF
abundance: few; d_gene: TRBD2; j_gene: TRBJ2-5; v_gene: TRBV12-3/TRBV12-4; CDR3nt: TGTGCCAGCAGTTACGCTAGCGGGCCCGAGACCCAGTACTTC; CDR3aa: CASSYASGPETQYF
abundance: medium-sized; d_gene: -; j_gene: TRBJ2-1; v_gene: TRBV6-2/TRBV6-3; CDR3nt: TGTGCCAGCACTCCCCTCTTAGGACATGAGCAGTTCTTC; CDR3aa: CASTPLLGHEQFF
abundance: -; d_gene: TRBD1; j_gene: TRBJ1-2; v_gene: TRBV27; CDR3nt: TGTGCCAGCAGTTTATCGCGGACAGGGGGCTACACCTTC; CDR3aa: CASSLSRTGGYTF
abundance: many; d_gene: -; j_gene: TRBJ2-7; v_gene: TRBV9; CDR3nt: TGTGCCAGCAGCGTAGCCACAGGGTGGGACTACGAGCAGTACTTC; CDR3aa: CASSVATGWDYEQYF
abundance: -; d_gene: -; j_gene: TRBJ2-5; v_gene: TRBV29-1; CDR3nt: TGCAGCGTTGTCGGCAGGAGCGAGACCCAGTACTTC; CDR3aa: CSVVGRSETQYF
abundance: many; d_gene: -; j_gene: TRBJ2-5; v_gene: TRBV11-2; CDR3nt: TGTGCCAGCAGCCCCCTCGAGACCCAGTACTTC; CDR3aa: CASSPLETQYF
abundance: -; d_gene: -; j_gene: TRBJ1-6; v_gene: TRBV10-3; CDR3nt: TGTGCCATCAGTGAGGCGTTCGCCACCTCACCCCTCCACTTT; CDR3aa: CAISEAFATSPLHF
abundance: -; d_gene: -; j_gene: TRBJ2-1; v_gene: TRBV9; CDR3nt: TGTGCCAGCAGCGACGGTCCCGGGGATGAGCAGTTCTTC; CDR3aa: CASSDGPGDEQFF
abundance: -; d_gene: -; j_gene: TRBJ2-2; v_gene: TRBV25-1; CDR3nt: TGTGCCAGCAGTGAATACCCGCGGGCCGGGGAGCTGTTTTTT; CDR3aa: CASSEYPRAGELFF
abundance: many; d_gene: -; j_gene: TRBJ1-5; v_gene: TRBV7-9; CDR3nt: TGTGCCAGCAGCTTAGCGGGGGGTTTCAATCAGCCCCAGCATTTT; CDR3aa: CASSLAGGFNQPQHF
abundance: -; d_gene: -; j_gene: TRBJ2-3; v_gene: TRBV2; CDR3nt: TGTGCCAGCAGGATGACTAGCACAGATACGCAGTATTTT; CDR3aa: CASRMTSTDTQYF
abundance: few; d_gene: TRBD2; j_gene: TRBJ2-4; v_gene: TRBV11-3; CDR3nt: TGTGCCAGCAGCCCGGGACTAGCGGGGGGAGCCAAAAACATTCAGTACTTC; CDR3aa: CASSPGLAGGAKNIQYF
abundance: many; d_gene: -; j_gene: TRBJ2-6; v_gene: TRBV12-3/TRBV12-4; CDR3nt: TGTGCCAGCAGTTTGATGACGGGGTCCGGGGCCAACGTCCTGACTTTC; CDR3aa: CASSLMTGSGANVLTF
abundance: -; d_gene: TRBD1; j_gene: TRBJ2-3; v_gene: TRBV5-1; CDR3nt: TGCGCCAGCAGCTTGATAGGGGGCCCCCTCACAGATACGCAGTATTTT; CDR3aa: CASSLIGGPLTDTQYF
abundance: medium-sized; d_gene: TRBD2; j_gene: TRBJ2-1; v_gene: TRBV24-1; CDR3nt: TGTGCCACCAGTGATCCGCCTACTAGCGGGGGGCGGAATGAGCAGTTCTTC; CDR3aa: CATSDPPTSGGRNEQFF
abundance: once; d_gene: -; j_gene: TRBJ2-2; v_gene: TRBV10-1; CDR3nt: TGCGCCAGCAGTGCGGGGGTTTGGGAGAGAGTTAACACCGGGGAGCTGTTTTTT; CDR3aa: CASSAGVWERVNTGELFF
abundance: few; d_gene: TRBD1; j_gene: TRBJ1-1; v_gene: TRBV4-3; CDR3nt: TGCGCCAGCAGCCAGGGGGGTGACAGGGTTGGCACTGAAGCTTTCTTT; CDR3aa: CASSQGGDRVGTEAFF
abundance: -; d_gene: -; j_gene: TRBJ2-1; v_gene: TRBV7-6; CDR3nt: TGTGCCAGCAGCTTATATGGCCAGGACCTTAGGAATGAGCAGTTCTTC; CDR3aa: CASSLYGQDLRNEQFF
abundance: -; d_gene: TRBD2; j_gene: TRBJ2-1; v_gene: TRBV7-2; CDR3nt: TGTGCCAGCATCCCTAGCGGGGGGGCTCGTGAGCAGTTCTTC; CDR3aa: CASIPSGGAREQFF
abundance: -; d_gene: TRBD2; j_gene: TRBJ2-7; v_gene: TRBV6-4; CDR3nt: TGTGCCAGCAGCAGGACTAGCGGGTCCCCCGGCGAGCAGTACTTC; CDR3aa: CASSRTSGSPGEQYF
abundance: -; d_gene: -; j_gene: TRBJ1-1; v_gene: TRBV20-1; CDR3nt: TGCAGTGCTAGCTCTGGGTCATGGACTGAAGCTTTCTTT; CDR3aa: CSASSGSWTEAFF
abundance: -; d_gene: TRBD1; j_gene: TRBJ2-2; v_gene: TRBV7-2; CDR3nt: TGTGCCAGCAGCACGACAGGGAAAGAATCCGGGGAGCTGTTTTTT; CDR3aa: CASSTTGKESGELFF
abundance: -; d_gene: -; j_gene: TRBJ1-2; v_gene: TRBV6-1; CDR3nt: TGTGCCAGCAGTGAAGCCGGGACAATCTATGGCTACACCTTC; CDR3aa: CASSEAGTIYGYTF